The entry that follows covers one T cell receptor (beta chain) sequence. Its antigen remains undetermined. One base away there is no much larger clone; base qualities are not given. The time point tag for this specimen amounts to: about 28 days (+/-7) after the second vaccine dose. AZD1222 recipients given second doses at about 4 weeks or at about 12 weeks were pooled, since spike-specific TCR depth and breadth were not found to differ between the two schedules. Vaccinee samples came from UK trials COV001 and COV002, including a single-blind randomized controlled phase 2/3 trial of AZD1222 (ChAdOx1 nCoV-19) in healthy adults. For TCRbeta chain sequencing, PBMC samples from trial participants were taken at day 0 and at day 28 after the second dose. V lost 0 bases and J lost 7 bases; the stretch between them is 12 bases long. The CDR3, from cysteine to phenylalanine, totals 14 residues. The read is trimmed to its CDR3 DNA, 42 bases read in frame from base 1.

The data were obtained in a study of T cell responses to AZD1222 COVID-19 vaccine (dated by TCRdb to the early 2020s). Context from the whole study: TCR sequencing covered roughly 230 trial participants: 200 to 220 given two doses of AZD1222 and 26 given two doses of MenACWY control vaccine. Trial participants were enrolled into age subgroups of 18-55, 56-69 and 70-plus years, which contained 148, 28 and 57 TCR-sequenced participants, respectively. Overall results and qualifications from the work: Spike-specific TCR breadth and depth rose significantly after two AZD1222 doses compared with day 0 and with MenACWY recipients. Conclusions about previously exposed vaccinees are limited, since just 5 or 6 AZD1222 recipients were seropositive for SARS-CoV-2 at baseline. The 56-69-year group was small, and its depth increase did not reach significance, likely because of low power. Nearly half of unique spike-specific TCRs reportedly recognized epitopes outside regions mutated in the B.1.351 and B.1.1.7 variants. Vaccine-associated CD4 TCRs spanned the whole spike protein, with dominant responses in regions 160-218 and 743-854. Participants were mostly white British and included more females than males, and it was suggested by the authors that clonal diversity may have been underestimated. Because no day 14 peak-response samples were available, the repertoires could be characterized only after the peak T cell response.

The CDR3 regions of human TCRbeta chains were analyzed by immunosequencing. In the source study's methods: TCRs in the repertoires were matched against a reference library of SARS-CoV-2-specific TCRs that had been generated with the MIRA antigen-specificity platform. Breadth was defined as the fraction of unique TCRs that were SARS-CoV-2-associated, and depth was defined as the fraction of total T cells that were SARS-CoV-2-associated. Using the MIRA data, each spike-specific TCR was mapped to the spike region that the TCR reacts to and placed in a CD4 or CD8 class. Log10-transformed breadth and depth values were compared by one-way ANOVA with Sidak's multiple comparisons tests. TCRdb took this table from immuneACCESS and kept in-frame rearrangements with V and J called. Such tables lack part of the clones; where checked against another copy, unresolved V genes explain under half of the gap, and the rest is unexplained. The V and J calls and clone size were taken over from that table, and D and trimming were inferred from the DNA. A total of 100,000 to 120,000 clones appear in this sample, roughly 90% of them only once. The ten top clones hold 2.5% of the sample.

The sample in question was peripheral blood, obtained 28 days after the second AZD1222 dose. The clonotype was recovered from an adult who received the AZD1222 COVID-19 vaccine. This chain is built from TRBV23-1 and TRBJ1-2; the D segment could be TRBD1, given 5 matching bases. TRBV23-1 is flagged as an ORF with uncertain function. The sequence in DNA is TGCGCCAGCAGTCAATCTAAGGCAGGGTTTGGCTACACCTTC. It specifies CASSQSKAGFGYTF.